This passage covers 4 T cell receptor beta chains from one sample sequenced in a study of T-cell reconstitution after alpha-beta-depleted transplantation in children. Preparation of the TCRbeta library used unique molecular identifiers. TCRdb reprocessed the PCR reads with MiXCR, giving one entry per CDR3 protein. The sample holds approximately 350,000 distinct CDR3 sequences; under 20% are singletons and the top ten take roughly 40%. Sample: PBMCs, mostly from graft donor cells, taken 360 days after TCRalphabeta/CD19-depleted stem cell transplant. The receptors originated from a male patient under 10 years old who had a stem cell transplant for acute lymphoblastic leukemia, so the T cells may come from the graft donor.

The chain has TRBV10-3 and TRBJ2-1; D could derive from TRBD1 or TRBD2 (5 bases each). This CDR3 region has 15 residues. Germline CDR1 is ENHRY and CDR2 is SYGVKD. Trimming removed 2 bases from V and 5 bases from J, with 13 bases in between. The DNA of the CDR3 is TGTGCCATCAGTGAGGAGCCGCCGGGGCACAATGAGCAGTTCTTC. This gives the protein CAISEEPPGHNEQFF.

J is TRBJ2-4 and V is TRBV12-3 or TRBV12-4; 14 nucleotides align to TRBD2. The CDR3 spans 19 residues. V was clipped by 1 base and J by 0 bases; unmatched bases: 5. The CDR3 DNA sequence: TGTGCCAGCAGTTTAGGACTAGCGGGAGGGCCCTCAGCCAAAAACATTCAGTACTTC. Translation gives CASSLGLAGGPSAKNIQYF.

This clonotype was counted only a few times. The chain is built from TRBV11-3 and TRBJ2-7; 12 bases agree with TRBD2. This CDR3 comprises 15 residues. With V trimmed by 1 base and J by 6 bases, 4 bases remained unmatched. From germline, CDR1 is SGHNT and CDR2 YENEEA. The CDR3 region is CASSLGTSGTGEQYF. The CDR3 DNA sequence: TGTGCCAGCAGCTTAGGGACTAGCGGGACTGGCGAGCAGTACTTC.

This chain links TRBV20-1 with TRBJ2-3; D unclear. Germline V gene data show CDR1 as DFQATT and CDR2 as SNEGSKA (reference sequence). The length of the CDR3 is 13 residues. The V gene lost 2 bases and the J gene lost 0 bases, with 6 bases spanning the gap. In DNA, the CDR3 is TGCAGTGCTAGACGTACTAGCACAGATACGCAGTATTTT. Protein: CSARRTSTDTQYF.